The T cell receptor (beta chain) described here comes from a study of a mutant IDH1 vaccine in newly diagnosed glioma (dated by TCRdb to about 2021). For the wider study: Vaccination started 4-6 weeks after radiotherapy alone, or was given together with temozolomide cycles in the groups whose treatment included chemotherapy. Of the 32 patients who were treated, about 62% were male and roughly 38% were female, and the mean age was approximately 40 years. Prior to enrollment, patients had been given standard therapy consisting of radiotherapy alone, temozolomide alone, or radiochemotherapy with temozolomide, with the combination given to most patients. The week-35 safety follow-up took place at visit V12, and the week-47 end of study took place at visit V13. Peripheral blood was drawn at six visits: V03 (baseline), V05, V07, V10, V12 and V13. For exploratory analyses, longitudinal TCRB deep sequencing was carried out in roughly 23 treated patients wherever samples were available. Overall study outcomes, separate from this receptor: Changes in the top peripheral T cell clonotypes picked up by TCRB sequencing did not appear to be linked to pseudoprogression. PBMC samples for TCRB deep sequencing were selected based on availability. Immune responses induced by the vaccine were seen in around 93% of patients across multiple MHC alleles. The authors noted that analyses of patient blood samples could not be reproduced because of sample limitations.

Concerning this clone: Its antigen target is currently unknown. Base qualities are not provided; no much larger clone lies one nucleotide away.

Library preparation was by the immunoSEQ multiplex PCR assay. Rearranged TCR beta chain sequences were amplified using the hsTCRB Kit according to the manufacturer's protocol. TCRB libraries were sequenced on an Illumina MiSeq. On the authors' methods: The kit vendor's proprietary platform handled demultiplexing, trimming and gene mapping. TCRdb re-hosts the immuneACCESS table, in-frame sequences only. Its copies lack some clones; in the studies checked, an unresolved V gene accounts for under half of them, and the cause for the rest is not known. That table gives V, J and clone size, and the DNA gave D and trimming. The table for this sample lists more than 30,000 clones; about 86% of them were counted only once. In total, the top ten clones hold around 28% of the sample. From its cysteine to its phenylalanine, the CDR3 spans 18 amino acids. Only the CDR3 portion is preserved as DNA: 54 bases, with reading frame beginning at the first base. CDR1 LNHNV and CDR2 YYDKDF are derived from the germline V gene (reference sequence). V loses 0 bases at its end and J loses 2 bases; junction bases beyond the gene matches: 8.

In the paper's terms, the time point label means: week 47, end of study. Each vaccine dose, consisting of 300 ug of a 20-mer mutant IDH1 peptide in Montanide, was administered subcutaneously with topical imiquimod. Across visits V03 through V10, patients got a total of eight vaccinations, given in weeks 1, 3, 5, 7, 11, 15, 19 and 23. The donors had newly diagnosed IDH1-mutant astrocytomas of WHO grade 3 or 4 that showed loss of nuclear ATRX. The samples were drawn from NOA16, a multicentre, single-arm, open-label phase I trial in Germany that tested a mutant IDH1 peptide vaccine in humans for the first time. The DNeasy Blood and Tissue Kit was used to extract genomic DNA from EDTA blood for TCRB sequencing.

Sample: PBMCs, taken from a glioma patient whose treatment included an IDH1 peptide vaccine. The rearrangement joined TRBV15 to TRBJ2-5, and 11 junction bases match TRBD2. The sequence came from a man under 40 with glioma. The DNA sequence is as follows: TGTGCCACCAGCAGAGATGGCCTACTAGCGGGGGATCAAGAGACCCAGTACTTC. Its product reads: CATSRDGLLAGDQETQYF.